This T cell receptor beta chain appears in the sequencing data of a study of blood T cell repertoires in COVID-19. Study context: Nucleic acid was either cDNA or gDNA, and it came from T cells, B-cell-depleted T cells, or PBMCs.

V was clipped by 4 bases and J by 1 base, with 14 bases between them. This CDR3 has 15 amino acids. Germline V CDR1 and CDR2: SNHLY, FYNNEI. As originally analysed: Nucleated cell number was recorded as an estimate derived from reference gene primer amplification. TCRdb's table, derived via immunoSEQ multiplex PCR, lists solely in-frame clones and lacks some. The V and J calls and clone size were taken over from that table, and D and trimming were inferred from the DNA. The sample comprises roughly 140,000 clones, 75% to 85% of which are singletons, and about 3.2% rests with the top ten. Material: peripheral blood. The sequence came from a man in his fifties with acute or convalescent COVID-19. The V and J genes are TRBV2 and TRBJ2-7, with a weak D call TRBD2 (5 bases). The CDR3 spells CASSVDHRGSYEQYF. For the CDR3, the DNA is TGTGCCAGCAGTGTAGACCACCGCGGGTCCTACGAGCAGTACTTC.